The source of this T cell receptor (beta chain) is a study of T cells and Merkel cell carcinoma outcomes. This clone came up a few times. Data came from immunoSEQ multiplex PCR; TCRdb stores just in-frame clones and leaves some out. The table lists thousands of clones, around 84% of them singletons, with 2.4% in the top ten. CDR1 and CDR2 from the germline V gene are MNHEY and SMNVEV (reference sequence). The CDR3 sequence is 13 residues long. Deletions cut 4 bases from V and 7 bases from J, with 13 bases between. The source material was tumor tissue from Merkel cell carcinoma. The chain carries TRBV27 and TRBJ1-1; no reliable D call. The sequence came from a human donor with Merkel cell carcinoma. The CDR3 loop is CASSSGDWGEAFF. CDR3 nucleotides: TGTGCCAGCAGTTCCGGGGATTGGGGTGAAGCTTTCTTT.